Described below is a single TCR beta chain sequence and its context. Its antigen is not known. Production of TCR cDNA was by 5'RACE template switching, which also added a universal primer site and UMIs. TCRdb reprocessed the 5' RACE reads via MiXCR and lists one record per CDR3 protein. The sample holds 150,000 to 200,000 distinct CDR3 sequences, approximately 10% seen once. The data belong to a study of T cells after yellow fever vaccination. Study summary: Those fractions that held only low numbers of cells were prepared using the SMART-Seq v4 Ultra Low Input RNA kit. Regarding the study as a whole: Weaker overall was a secondary response that nonetheless peaked faster, on day 5 versus 15.

The CDR3 contains 18 residues. V shed 0 bases and J shed 3 bases, with 21 bases lying between them. CDR1 and CDR2 from the germline V gene are LGHNA and YSLEER. The V and J genes are TRBV4-3 and TRBJ2-7; no clear D. The sequence came from a man aged 18 to 35 who received the YFV17D yellow fever vaccine. Sequencing used CD8+ T cells sorted from PBMCs, obtained 15 days after the yellow fever booster vaccination. The CDR3 DNA is TGCGCCAGCAGCCAAGAGATAGGTGGACCAACCCTAGACTACGAGCAGTACTTC. Protein: CASSQEIGGPTLDYEQYF.